This is a list of T cell receptor beta chains from one sample in a study of graft-versus-host responses after intestinal transplantation. Their recognized antigens are unknown. Some clones are missing from TCRdb's copy, which holds only in-frame ones; the method was immunoSEQ multiplex PCR. The sample includes 80,000 to 95,000 clones, around 89% seen only once; the top ten take more than 0.25%. The sample in question was unstimulated CD4+ T cells sorted from spleen or lymph node cells, obtained before transplant. The origin of the receptors is a human donor who was the organ donor for an intestinal transplant. Both conserved end residues are part of each CDR3. The D gene is left open where the match is weak. A row's size may be missing; if present it is once, few, many or a size class.

>NA|NA|TRBV4-1|TRBJ1-4
CASSQDLGQPNEKLFF
TGCGCCAGCAGCCAAGATCTCGGACAGCCTAATGAAAAACTGTTTTTT
>NA|NA|TRBV7-2|TRBJ2-3
CASSLSGGVGADTQYF
TGTGCCAGCAGCCTCTCGGGCGGGGTGGGGGCAGATACGCAGTATTTT
>NA|NA|TRBV28|TRBJ2-2
CASSFYSTGELFF
TGTGCCAGCAGTTTTTACTCCACCGGGGAGCTGTTTTTT
>TRBD1|NA|TRBV27|TRBJ1-2
CASRTIRGTGIYGYTF
TGTGCCAGCAGGACAATTCGAGGGACAGGGATCTATGGCTACACCTTC
>NA|NA|TRBV7-9|TRBJ1-3
CASSFRGSSGNTIYF
TGTGCCAGCAGCTTCCGGGGAAGCTCTGGAAACACCATATATTTT
>TRBD1|NA|TRBV20-1|TRBJ1-1
CSAPANTGTEF
TGCAGTGCTCCCGCAAATACCGGGACAGAGTTT
>TRBD2|NA|TRBV28|TRBJ2-1
CASSFSGSSSYNEQFF
TGTGCCAGCAGTTTTAGCGGGTCAAGCTCCTACAATGAGCAGTTCTTC
>TRBD2|NA|TRBV28|TRBJ2-7
CASSRGSRFYEQYF
TGTGCCAGCAGCCGCGGGAGTAGGTTTTACGAGCAGTACTTC
>TRBD1|NA|TRBV6-6|TRBJ1-5
CAITQGSHQPQHF
TGTGCCATAACACAGGGGTCCCATCAGCCCCAGCATTTT
>TRBD1|NA|TRBV5-6|TRBJ1-4
CASSLEQGPPEKLFF
TGTGCCAGCAGCTTGGAACAGGGGCCCCCTGAAAAACTGTTTTTT
>NA|NA|TRBV7-8|TRBJ2-1
CANSLGVNGEQFF
TGTGCCAACAGCTTAGGTGTAAACGGGGAGCAGTTCTTC
>TRBD1|NA|TRBV28|TRBJ2-4
CASYSLGQPSAKNIQYF
TGTGCCAGCTACTCTCTGGGACAGCCCTCGGCCAAAAACATTCAGTACTTC
>TRBD2|NA|TRBV11-2|TRBJ2-7
CASSVLPGLAGSSSYEQYF
TGTGCCAGCAGCGTCCTCCCGGGACTAGCGGGTTCGAGCTCCTACGAGCAGTACTTC
>NA|NA|TRBV4-3|TRBJ2-1
CASSRDYSNEQFF
TGCGCCAGCAGCCGAGACTACTCCAATGAGCAGTTCTTC
>NA|NA|TRBV7-2|TRBJ2-5
CASSFRIGGATQYF
TGTGCCAGCAGCTTTCGAATAGGCGGGGCGACCCAGTACTTC
>NA|NA|TRBV2|TRBJ2-6
CASTVLPSTGRANVLTF
TGTGCCAGCACCGTCCTTCCGTCGACGGGGAGGGCCAACGTCCTGACTTTC
>TRBD2|once|TRBV9|TRBJ2-3
CASSVTSGTDTQYF
TGTGCCAGCAGCGTAACTAGCGGCACAGATACGCAGTATTTT
>TRBD1|once|TRBV5-4|TRBJ1-2
CASSLTGGGGYTF
TGTGCCAGCAGCTTGACAGGGGGGGGCGGCTACACCTTC
>NA|once|TRBV6-5|TRBJ2-4
CASGSLGSIQYF
TGTGCCAGCGGGAGCTTGGGGAGCATTCAGTACTTC
>NA|NA|TRBV7-2|TRBJ1-2
CASSQTPGGGNGYTF
TGTGCCAGCAGCCAAACCCCCGGGGGAGGGAATGGCTACACCTTC
>NA|once|TRBV7-6|TRBJ2-5
CASSSAGAGPQETQYF
TGTGCCAGCAGCTCCGCTGGGGCCGGGCCCCAAGAGACCCAGTACTTC
>TRBD2|NA|TRBV27|TRBJ2-7
CASKKREAPSLYEQYF
TGTGCCAGCAAGAAGCGGGAGGCGCCGTCGCTCTACGAGCAGTACTTC
>NA|NA|TRBV9|TRBJ1-5
CASSVGGGKSQPQHF
TGTGCCAGCAGCGTAGGGGGCGGGAAGAGCCAGCCCCAGCATTTT